This T cell receptor beta chain comes out of a study of CXCR3-negative and CXCR3-positive naive CD8 T cells. In the study overall: The TRB read total, about 130 million, broke down to about 1.5 +/- 0.3 million reads per library.

Within the CD8+ T cell compartment, naive cells were CD45RO-CCR7+CD27+CD95-. 5' RACE with UMI labels generated the TRB cDNA libraries. Reanalyzing the 5' RACE reads, TCRdb keeps one entry per CDR3 protein, without DNA. The sample's table shows about 42,000 distinct CDR3 sequences. Study-wide points: Similarly elevated diversity marked both naive subsets, with memory CD8+ cells showing far lower diversity.

The CDR3 sequence is 12 residues long. Germline CDR1 reads SQVTM; CDR2 reads ANQGSEA. Details on this clonotype: Its antigen is not identified.

Specimen: naive CXCR3- CD8+ T cells from blood. Regarding subset: CD45RO-CCR7+CD27+CD95- naive CD8+ T cells lacking CXCR3 (TNR3-). The origin of this receptor is a human donor in good health. Some clones in this sample may be carry-over from other donors' samples. The rearrangement uses TRBV29-1 and TRBJ1-1. The CDR3 loop is CSVFGMNTEAFF. Full variable domain (missing parts from reference TRBV29-1 and TRBJ1-1): SAVISQKPSRDICQRGTSLTIQCQVDSQVTMMFWYRQQPGQSLTLIATANQGSEATYESGFVIDKFPISRPNLTFSTLTVSNMSPEDSSIYLCSVFGMNTEAFFGQGTRLTVV.